Listed here are 20 T cell receptor beta chains from one sample, sequenced in a study of blood T cell repertoires in COVID-19. This table comes from immunoSEQ multiplex PCR, and its TCRdb copy is limited to in-frame clones, with some not included. The sample consists of 150,000 to 200,000 clones, more than 65% of them appearing once. The specimen sequenced was PBMCs or T cells enriched from blood (not recorded which). These receptors all stem from a woman between 50 and 59 years old with acute COVID-19.

CDR3: CAISYTDNEQFF. As DNA, the CDR3 is TGTGCCATCAGTTACACCGACAATGAGCAGTTCTTC. The chain joins TRBV10-3 to TRBJ2-1; D remains unclear. This CDR3 is built from 12 residues. Germline CDR1 ENHRY, CDR2 SYGVKD. Trimming pared 5 bases from V and 5 bases from J, leaving 7 bases between.

The table lists this clone with a few counts. J is TRBJ1-2 and V is TRBV6-5; 10 positions match TRBD1. This CDR3 has 16 amino acids. V trimming: 2 bases; J trimming: 7 bases; junction bases outside the gene matches: 10. The V gene's germline CDR1 is MNHEY and CDR2 SVGAGI. CDR3 bases: TGTGCCAGCAGTTACATCGGGTTGGGACAGGGGTCTGGCTACACCTTC. Protein sequence: CASSYIGLGQGSGYTF.

The chain uses TRBV2 and TRBJ1-5; TRBD1 matches 9 bases. Germline loops: CDR1 SNHLY, CDR2 FYNNEI. J was trimmed by 0 bases and V by 11 bases; bases with no gene match: 8. The CDR3 is 15 amino acids. The DNA for the CDR3 is TGTGCCGGAGGGGGGGACAGGGCTAGCAATCAGCCCCAGCATTTT. As protein: CAGGGDRASNQPQHF.

The chain carries TRBV7-9 and TRBJ2-1; TRBD2 is a possible D gene (6 bases). The germline V gene encodes CDR1 SEHNR and CDR2 FQNEAQ (reference sequence). Trimming left V 3 bases short and J 9 bases short, with 12 bases between. CDR3 length: 13 amino acids. The chain's CDR3 is CASSFLLGGEQFF. DNA of the CDR3: TGTGCCAGCAGCTTCCTCTTGGGAGGTGAGCAGTTCTTC.

The chain joins TRBV28 to TRBJ2-3; D ambiguous. Germline assignment: CDR1 MDHEN and CDR2 SYDVKM. V lost 6 bases and J lost 7, with 8 bases in between. The CDR3 contains 11 residues. CDR3 loop: CASRAVYTQYF. The CDR3 DNA reads TGTGCCAGCAGGGCGGTTTATACGCAGTATTTT.

The gene calls are TRBV21-1 and TRBJ1-5. TRBV21-1 has pseudogene status. This CDR3 region has 13 residues. Written as DNA, the CDR3 is TGTGCCAGCAGCCCCCAGGGAGGGCAGCCCCAGCATTTT. Translated, it gives CASSPQGGQPQHF.

This clone was detected only once. The chain links TRBV9 to TRBJ2-3, with unresolved D. Trimming removed 3 bases at V and 0 bases at J, with 17 bases between. Looked up from germline, CDR1 is SGDLS and CDR2 is YYNGEE. CDR3 length: 17 residues. CDR3 nucleotide sequence: TGTGCCAGCAGCGCCACCATCTCGGGTTATAGCACAGATACGCAGTATTTT. Translated, it gives CASSATISGYSTDTQYF. The variable domain in full, with the rest retrieved from reference TRBV9 and TRBJ2-3, is DSGVTQTPKHLITATGQRVTLRCSPRSGDLSVYWYQQSLDQGLQFLIQYYNGEERAKGNILERFSAQQFPDLHSELNLSSLELGDSALYFCASSATISGYSTDTQYFGPGTRLTVL.

This chain links TRBV6-1 with TRBJ2-3; weak D call: TRBD1 (6 bases). Germline CDR1 reads MNHNS; CDR2 reads SASEGT. There are 14 residues in the CDR3. The ends were cut back, 3 bases at V and 6 bases at J, with 13 bases in the middle. CDR3 amino acids: CASSETGDWDTQYF. DNA of the CDR3: TGTGCCAGCAGTGAGACAGGAGATTGGGATACGCAGTATTTT.

The V call is TRBV12-5, the J call TRBJ2-1, with 11 positions matching TRBD1. Germline V gives CDR1 LGHNT, CDR2 FRNRAP. The CDR3 is 15 residues long. V lost 6 bases and J lost 8; bases outside the gene matches: 9. The CDR3 bases are TGTGCTAGTGGACCGGGACAGGGGGGGACCGATGAGCAGTTCTTC. The encoded protein is CASGPGQGGTDEQFF.

V gene TRBV27 combines with J gene TRBJ1-2; D perhaps matches TRBD1 (5 bases). This CDR3 comprises 15 residues. V lost 6 bases and J lost 4, with 18 bases in between. Germline CDR1 MNHEY, CDR2 SMNVEV (reference sequence). This chain's CDR3 is CASSPRAPTTYGYTF. The CDR3 coding sequence is TGTGCCAGCAGCCCCAGGGCTCCAACGACCTATGGCTACACCTTC.

This chain links TRBV19 with TRBJ1-2, with TRBD1 as a possible D gene (6 bases). V lost 5 bases, J lost 6 bases, and 13 bases lay in between. Germline V gene lookup returns CDR1 LNHDA and CDR2 SQIVND (reference sequence). The length of the CDR3 is 13 residues. CDR3 nucleotide sequence: TGTGCCAGTAGTGAAGGACAGACGGATGGCTACACCTTC. Its translation: CASSEGQTDGYTF.

The gene calls are TRBV29-1 and TRBJ2-1; the match to TRBD1 covers 7 bases. CDR1 is SQVTM and CDR2 is ANQGSEA in the germline V gene. The V and J ends lost 4 bases and 9 bases, in that order; junction bases with no gene match: 12. This CDR3 is built from 14 residues. The CDR3 protein is CSVAVGQREGEQFF. DNA of the CDR3: TGCAGCGTTGCGGTGGGACAGAGAGAAGGTGAGCAGTTCTTC.

The rearrangement links TRBV18 to TRBJ2-1; possible D gene TRBD1, 7 bases. CDR1 KGHSH and CDR2 LQKENI come from the germline V gene. This CDR3 is built from 15 residues. V lost 8 bases, J lost 1 base, and 15 bases lay in between. CDR3 in amino acids: CASLANRGSYNEQFF. In DNA, the CDR3 is TGTGCCAGCCTAGCGAACAGGGGTTCCTACAATGAGCAGTTCTTC.

This clone occurred many times. V usage is TRBV19 and J usage is TRBJ1-1; a possible D gene is TRBD1 (5 bases). The V end was cut by 7 bases, the J end by 7 bases, with 10 bases between. There are 11 residues in the CDR3. Germline V lookup: CDR1 LNHDA, CDR2 SQIVND (reference sequence). CDR3 sequence: CASIRGLEAFF. As DNA, the CDR3 is TGTGCCAGTATCCGGGGACTTGAAGCTTTCTTT.

The V gene is TRBV28, the J gene TRBJ1-1; D uncertain. V dropped 3 bases and J dropped 4 bases, with 12 bases sitting between them. The CDR3 extends over 14 amino acids. Per germline, CDR1 MDHEN and CDR2 SYDVKM. The CDR3 DNA is TGTGCCAGCAGTTTGGCTTCCGGGGTCACTGAAGCTTTCTTT. Amino acids: CASSLASGVTEAFF.

The genes are TRBV7-9 and TRBJ2-3; TRBD2 aligns across 13 bases. The CDR3 has 15 residues. Germline V lookup: CDR1 SEHNR, CDR2 FQNEAQ (reference sequence). Losses at the gene ends were 6 bases for V and 6 bases for J; bases not matched to a gene: 6. The CDR3 loop reads CASSSGLAGRDTQYF. The CDR3 DNA reads as TGTGCCAGCAGTTCGGGACTAGCGGGGAGGGATACGCAGTATTTT.

This clone was counted at least ten times. The chain couples TRBV7-2 to TRBJ2-1, with TRBD2 identical over 9 bases. The germline gives CDR1 SGHTA, CDR2 FQGNSA. J lost 14 bases, V lost 4 bases, and 9 bases had no gene match. The CDR3 totals 13 residues. The CDR3 DNA sequence: TGTGCCAGCAGCTCCCCCCCGGCGGGGGGGAAGTTCTTC. Its translation: CASSSPPAGGKFF. Looking up the rest from reference TRBV7-2 and TRBJ2-1 gives the full variable domain: GAGVSQSPSNKVTEKGKDVELRCDPISGHTALYWYRQSLGQGLEFLIYFQGNSAPDKSGLPSDRFSAERTGGSVSTLTIQRTQQEDSAVYLCASSSPPAGGKFFGPGTRLTVL.

V usage is TRBV18 and J usage is TRBJ1-5; D remains ambiguous. Germline V gene sequence: CDR1 KGHSH, CDR2 LQKENI. Trimming removed 4 bases at V and 0 bases at J, with 13 bases between. The CDR3 contains 16 residues. For the CDR3, the DNA is TGTGCCAGCTCACTTTCCGGGATTAATAGCAATCAGCCCCAGCATTTT. It yields the protein CASSLSGINSNQPQHF.

The chain recombines TRBV7-6 with TRBJ1-5, with a tentative D call TRBD1 (6 bases). The germline V gene encodes CDR1 SGHVS and CDR2 FNYEAQ. Trimming left V 4 bases short and J 2 bases short, with 12 bases between. The CDR3 is 15 amino acids. The CDR3 sequence is CASSSQGMGNQPQHF. The CDR3 DNA follows: TGTGCCAGCAGCTCGCAGGGGATGGGCAATCAGCCCCAGCATTTT.

The V and J genes are TRBV20-1 and TRBJ2-1; 12 nucleotides line up with TRBD2. The CDR3 sequence is 14 residues long. Germline CDR1 DFQATT, CDR2 SNEGSKA (reference sequence). J was trimmed by 6 bases and V by 3 bases; bases with no gene match: 3. CDR3 bases: TGCAGTGCTAGTCTAGCGGGGGGGACCAATGAGCAGTTCTTC. It translates to CSASLAGGTNEQFF.